Listed here are 20 T cell receptor beta chains from one sample, sequenced in a study of beta chain features in type 1 diabetes. Investigators reverse transcribed all isolated RNA, so they sequenced expressed TCRB transcripts. TCRdb's copy holds only in-frame clones and misses some; the assay was immunoSEQ multiplex PCR. The data hold 850,000 to 900,000 clones, with roughly 17% observed a single time. The sequenced sample was naive CD4+ T cells from blood. All receptors come from a woman aged 18-30 years in good health.

V is TRBV5-1 and J is TRBJ1-1; the match to TRBD1 covers 10 bases. This CDR3 has 20 residues. V lost 1 base, J lost 0 bases, and 15 bases stayed unmatched. CDR1 is SGHRS and CDR2 is YFSETQ in the germline V gene. CDR3 residues: CASSLTPGQGTRIMNTEAFF. The CDR3 DNA reads as TGCGCCAGCAGCTTGACCCCGGGACAGGGGACAAGGATTATGAACACTGAAGCTTTCTTT.

The CDR3 DNA is TGTGCCAGCAGCGCGACGGGCCTACTAGAGCAGTACTTC. Its protein product is CASSATGLLEQYF. The chain carries TRBV7-2 and TRBJ2-7, with D hard to call. The V end was cut by 5 bases, the J end by 7 bases, with 15 bases between. The CDR3 is 13 amino acids. The germline CDR1 and CDR2 sequences are SGHTA and FQGNSA. The full variable domain, in which reference TRBV7-2 and TRBJ2-7 provide the parts outside the CDR3, is GAGVSQSPSNKVTEKGKDVELRCDPISGHTALYWYRQSLGQGLEFLIYFQGNSAPDKSGLPSDRFSAERTGGSVSTLTIQRTQQEDSAVYLCASSATGLLEQYFGPGTRLTVT.

The gene calls are TRBV7-9 and TRBJ2-1, with a possible D match to TRBD2 (5 bases). This CDR3 contains 15 residues. Trimming removed 2 bases at V and 1 base at J, with 9 bases between. Germline V CDR1 and CDR2: SEHNR, FQNEAQ (reference sequence). In nucleotides, the CDR3 is TGTGCCAGCAGCTTACTTTCGGGGTCCTACAATGAGCAGTTCTTC. Translation: CASSLLSGSYNEQFF.

In its sample, this clone was seen a few times. The V gene is TRBV25-1, the J gene TRBJ2-3, with D hard to call. CDR3 length: 15 residues. The germline V gene has CDR1 MGHDK and CDR2 SYGVNS. With 5 bases removed from V and 0 bases from J, the gap between germline ends came to 12 bases. CDR3: CASSQGYPSTDTQYF. The CDR3 DNA follows: TGTGCCAGCAGTCAAGGTTATCCTAGCACAGATACGCAGTATTTT.

The V and J genes are TRBV7-2 and TRBJ2-7; either TRBD1 or TRBD2 may fit D (5 bases each). Germline loops: CDR1 SGHTA, CDR2 FQGNSA. The CDR3 consists of 14 residues. Trimming stripped 2 bases from V and 2 bases from J, with 10 bases between. The chain's CDR3 is CASSLYGTPYEQYF. The DNA for the CDR3 is TGTGCCAGCAGCTTATACGGGACCCCCTACGAGCAGTACTTC.

This clone was seen more than once but under ten times. The V gene is TRBV18, the J gene TRBJ2-2; 7 nucleotides agree with TRBD2. V lost 0 bases, J lost 5 bases, and 6 bases stayed unmatched. The CDR3 consists of 16 residues. Germline loops: CDR1 KGHSH, CDR2 LQKENI. The CDR3 sequence: CASSPPGGSETGELFF. In DNA form, the CDR3 reads TGTGCCAGCTCACCACCTGGCGGGAGTGAGACCGGGGAGCTGTTTTTT.

This chain connects TRBV5-8 to TRBJ1-3; no clear D gene. The CDR3 is 15 residues long. The V end was cut by 0 bases, the J end by 5 bases, with 12 bases between. Germline V gene data show CDR1 as SGHTS and CDR2 as YDEGEE. The CDR3 DNA reads TGTGCCAGCAGCTTGGAGACCAGGCGCCGAAACACCATATATTTT. Its translation is CASSLETRRRNTIYF.

This clone occurred a few times. The V call is TRBV2, the J call TRBJ2-1, with 14 bases matching TRBD2. The J segment lost 8 bases and the V segment lost 7 bases, leaving 4 bases of the junction unmatched. This CDR3 has 14 amino acids. Per the germline V gene, CDR1 is SNHLY and CDR2 is FYNNEI. CDR3 coding DNA: TGTGCCAGCATTGGGACTAGCGGGAGTTATGAGCAGTTCTTC. Translated, it gives CASIGTSGSYEQFF.

This sequence joins TRBV10-3 and TRBJ2-7; D is unresolved. Deletions cut 2 bases from V and 2 bases from J, with 10 bases between. The length of the CDR3 is 14 residues. The germline gives CDR1 ENHRY, CDR2 SYGVKD. CDR3 region: CAISEEDRPYEQYF. CDR3 in DNA: TGTGCCATCAGTGAGGAAGACCGGCCCTACGAGCAGTACTTC.

The chain carries TRBV7-6 and TRBJ1-5, with 10 bases aligning to TRBD1. CDR1 is SGHVS, CDR2 FNYEAQ, per germline. The CDR3 loop spans 20 amino acids. Trimming at V came to 7 bases and at J to 1 base, leaving 19 bases not matched to a gene. CDR3 nucleotides: TGTGCCAGCACCCGATTTCCCCGGGACAGGGGAGGTATGAGCAATCAGCCCCAGCATTTT. Amino acid sequence: CASTRFPRDRGGMSNQPQHF.

This clone was observed a few times. V usage is TRBV29-1 and J usage is TRBJ2-3; D possibly matches TRBD1 or TRBD2 (7 bases each). The CDR3 covers 15 residues. Trimming took 5 bases from V and 4 from J, leaving 19 bases between them. The germline V gene encodes CDR1 SQVTM and CDR2 ANQGSEA. The CDR3 bases are TGCAGCGTTAGCGGGACAGCCCTTGATGCAGATACGCAGTATTTT. Translation: CSVSGTALDADTQYF.

The sample holds a few counts of this clone. The rearrangement uses TRBV10-3 and TRBJ2-5, with 8 positions matching TRBD2. This CDR3 comprises 14 residues. The V segment lost 11 bases and the J segment 2 bases; nucleotides outside the gene matches: 10. Germline assignment: CDR1 ENHRY and CDR2 SYGVKD. This CDR3 is CASAGGTGQETQYF. For the CDR3, the DNA is TGTGCCTCCGCGGGGGGAACAGGGCAAGAGACCCAGTACTTC.

V and J are TRBV7-9 and TRBJ2-4; TRBD2 agrees at 9 bases. V trimming: 0 bases; J trimming: 2 bases; junction bases outside the gene matches: 5. The CDR3 totals 17 residues. Germline V gene sequence: CDR1 SEHNR, CDR2 FQNEAQ (reference sequence). The chain's CDR3 is CASSLARGRESKNIQYF. DNA of the CDR3: TGTGCCAGCAGCTTAGCGCGCGGGAGGGAATCCAAAAACATTCAGTACTTC.

The sample holds a few counts of this clone. The V and J genes are TRBV28 and TRBJ2-7; D might be TRBD2 (7 bases). Trimming removed 2 bases from V and 8 bases from J, with 22 bases in between. The germline V gene has CDR1 MDHEN and CDR2 SYDVKM. The CDR3 is 16 amino acids. As DNA, the CDR3 is TGTGCCAGCAGTTTAGGGAGGGACGCCTATAGGGACAAGCAGTACTTC. It specifies CASSLGRDAYRDKQYF. The full variable domain, in which reference TRBV28 and TRBJ2-7 provide the parts outside the CDR3, is DVKVTQSSRYLVKRTGEKVFLECVQDMDHENMFWYRQDPGLGLRLIYFSYDVKMKEKGDIPEGYSVSREKKERFSLILESASTNQTSMYLCASSLGRDAYRDKQYFGPGTRLTVT.

V is TRBV28 and J is TRBJ1-2; 8 bases agree with TRBD1. Germline V lookup: CDR1 MDHEN, CDR2 SYDVKM. The junction had 14 bases not matched to a gene; V was cut back by 6 bases and J by 8 bases. The CDR3 is made up of 15 amino acids. CDR3 sequence reads: CASSSPGQGARGYTF. In DNA form, the CDR3 reads TGTGCCAGCAGCTCCCCCGGGCAGGGGGCTCGGGGCTACACCTTC.

This clone was detected only a few times. CDR3 in DNA: TGCAGCGTAGCTAGCGGGAGTGAGACCCAGTACTTC. Residues: CSVASGSETQYF. V gene TRBV29-1 combines with J gene TRBJ2-5, with TRBD2 matching over 10 bases. Losses at the gene ends were 6 bases for V and 5 bases for J; bases not matched to a gene: 3. The CDR3 loop spans 12 amino acids. Germline V lookup: CDR1 SQVTM, CDR2 ANQGSEA.

In its sample, this clone was seen a few times. Here the CDR3 reads CAIHAGESYGYTF. The CDR3 nucleotides read TGTGCCATCCACGCAGGGGAAAGCTATGGCTACACCTTC. The rearrangement uses TRBV10-3 and TRBJ1-2; TRBD1 might be the D (6 bases). Between the trimmed V and J ends, which lost 8 bases and 4 bases, there was a span of 14 bases. The CDR3 length is 13 residues. Germline assignment: CDR1 ENHRY and CDR2 SYGVKD.

The chain is built from TRBV7-2 and TRBJ2-3; TRBD2 matches at 9 bases. Unmatched junction bases numbered 12, after V lost 3 bases and J lost 5 bases. CDR3 length equals 17 residues. Germline V gives CDR1 SGHTA, CDR2 FQGNSA. The CDR3 DNA reads TGTGCCAGCAGCTTGGTAGGTCTAGCGGGACGTCAAGATACGCAGTATTTT. This codes for CASSLVGLAGRQDTQYF.

This clone was counted only a few times. CDR3 DNA sequence: TGTGCCAGCAGTCGGGACAGGGGGCGAGAAAAACTGTTTTTT. Protein sequence: CASSRDRGREKLFF. The chain couples TRBV27 to TRBJ1-4; 12 bases are a match to TRBD1. The germline gives CDR1 MNHEY, CDR2 SMNVEV (reference sequence). V was pared by 5 bases and J by 8 bases, with 3 bases of the junction left unmatched. The CDR3 is made up of 14 amino acids.

J is TRBJ1-5 and V is TRBV7-9, with TRBD1 matching over 7 bases. J gave up 3 bases and V 6 bases, and 8 bases lay outside the gene matches. The V gene's germline CDR1 is SEHNR and CDR2 FQNEAQ (reference sequence). The CDR3 covers 15 residues. CDR3 in DNA: TGTGCCAGCAGTCTGGGAGGGGGCTTCAATCAGCCCCAGCATTTT. This encodes CASSLGGGFNQPQHF.